This T cell receptor (beta chain) was profiled in a study of CD8 T cells in Susac syndrome. Random hexamers were used to reverse transcribe an amount of roughly 0.45 to 1 ug RNA. The authors amplified TCR beta CDR3 across 54 Vbeta and 13 Jbeta using immunoSEQ multiplex PCR. TCRdb recomputed calls from the immunoSEQ multiplex PCR reads with MiXCR, one row per CDR3 protein. The repertoire has 300,000 to 350,000 distinct CDR3 sequences, approximately 90% of them found once; the top ten carry about 0.063%. The CDR3 has 15 amino acids. V lost 1 base to trimming and J lost 2 bases; unmatched junction nucleotides: 4. The V gene's germline CDR1 is DFQATT and CDR2 SNEGSKA (reference sequence).

This sequence joins TRBV20-1 and TRBJ2-7; 11 bases fit TRBD2. The sample comprised CD4+ T cells from PBMCs. The sequence derives from a human donor with multiple sclerosis. CDR3 region: CSARGGTSGTYEQYF. The CDR3 nucleotides are TGCAGTGCTAGAGGGGGGACTAGCGGTACCTACGAGCAGTACTTC.